These 7 T cell receptor beta chains originate from one sample sequenced in a study of T cell repertoires in cytomegalovirus infection. Each CDR3 protein gets one entry after TCRdb re-called the reads with MiXCR. The repertoire has about 530,000 distinct CDR3 sequences, more than 25% of them found once; the top ten carry approximately 13%. Material for sequencing was PBMCs. All receptors derive from a human donor in good health (CMV status not recorded). Some clones in this sample may be carry-over from other donors' samples.

CDR3 nucleotide sequence: TGTGCCAGCAGCCGCACCAGGGTCACTGAAGCTTTCTTT. It translates to CASSRTRVTEAFF. The V and J genes are TRBV14 and TRBJ1-1; D perhaps matches TRBD1 (5 bases). The CDR3 is made up of 13 amino acids. V lost 4 bases to trimming and J lost 4 bases, with 10 bases between them. Germline assignment: CDR1 SGHDN and CDR2 FVKESK.

In this sample, this clonotype turned up many times. The chain joins TRBV7-2 to TRBJ2-3; TRBD2 matches 13 bases. Germline loops: CDR1 SGHTA, CDR2 FQGNSA. The CDR3 is 16 amino acids. The V gene end was trimmed by 5 bases and the J gene end by 5 bases; junction bases not matched to a gene: 7. In DNA form, the CDR3 reads TGTGCCAGCAGCCAACCGGGACTAGCGGGGAAAGATACGCAGTATTTT. Translating gives CASSQPGLAGKDTQYF.

This chain links TRBV6-6 with TRBJ2-4; D may be TRBD2 (5 bases). CDR3 length: 17 amino acids. Germline CDR1 reads MNHNY; CDR2 reads SVGAGI (reference sequence). Trimming removed 0 bases at V and 1 base at J, with 13 bases between. CDR3 protein: CASSYSTRARAKNIQYF. The CDR3 bases are TGTGCCAGCAGTTACTCGACGAGGGCTCGGGCCAAAAACATTCAGTACTTC.

The V gene is TRBV27, the J gene TRBJ1-2, with D tentatively TRBD1 (6 bases). This CDR3 is built from 13 residues. Trimming took off 3 bases at V and 7 bases at J, with 12 bases between the two ends. Germline lookup yields CDR1 MNHEY and CDR2 SMNVEV (reference sequence). DNA of the CDR3: TGTGCCAGCAGTTTGACAGGAATCGGTGGCTACACCTTC. Translating gives CASSLTGIGGYTF.

The J gene is TRBJ1-2, the V gene TRBV19; D unclear. V was clipped by 5 bases and J by 2 bases, with 15 bases between them. The CDR3 length is 15 residues. In germline, CDR1 is LNHDA, CDR2 SQIVND (reference sequence). As DNA, the CDR3 is TGTGCCAGTAGTTCCACGGCCCGGTTGAACTATGGCTACACCTTC. Its translation: CASSSTARLNYGYTF. Drawing the rest from reference TRBV19 and TRBJ1-2, the complete variable domain is DGGITQSPKYLFRKEGQNVTLSCEQNLNHDAMYWYRQDPGQGLRLIYYSQIVNDFQKGDIAEGYSVSREKKESFPLTVTSAQKNPTAFYLCASSSTARLNYGYTFGSGTRLTVV.

This chain uses TRBV18 with TRBJ1-2; 7 bases line up with TRBD1. This CDR3 region has 15 residues. The V and J ends lost 0 bases and 5 bases, in that order; junction bases with no gene match: 6. Per the germline V gene, CDR1 is KGHSH and CDR2 is LQKENI. CDR3 loop: CASSPPSGQNYGYTF. The CDR3 DNA sequence: TGTGCCAGCTCACCACCGTCGGGACAGAATTATGGCTACACCTTC.

The V call is TRBV27, the J call TRBJ2-7; 7 positions agree with TRBD1. V shed 4 bases and J 3 bases; nucleotides not matched to a gene: 9. This CDR3 has 15 amino acids. Germline V gives CDR1 MNHEY, CDR2 SMNVEV (reference sequence). The CDR3 DNA sequence: TGTGCCAGCAGTTACATCCGGGACAGAAACTACGAGCAGTACTTC. It codes for CASSYIRDRNYEQYF.